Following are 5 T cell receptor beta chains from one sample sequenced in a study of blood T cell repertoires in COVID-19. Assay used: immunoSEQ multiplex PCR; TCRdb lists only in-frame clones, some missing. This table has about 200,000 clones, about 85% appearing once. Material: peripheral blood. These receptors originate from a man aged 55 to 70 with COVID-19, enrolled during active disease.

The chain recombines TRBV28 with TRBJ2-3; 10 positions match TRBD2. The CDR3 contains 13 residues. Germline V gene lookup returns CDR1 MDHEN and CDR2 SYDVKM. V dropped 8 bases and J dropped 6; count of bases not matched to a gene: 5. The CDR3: CASQREGRDTQYF. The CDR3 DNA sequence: TGTGCCAGCCAGCGGGAGGGCAGGGATACGCAGTATTTT. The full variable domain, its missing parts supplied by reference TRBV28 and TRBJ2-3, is DVKVTQSSRYLVKRTGEKVFLECVQDMDHENMFWYRQDPGLGLRLIYFSYDVKMKEKGDIPEGYSVSREKKERFSLILESASTNQTSMYLCASQREGRDTQYFGPGTRLTVL.

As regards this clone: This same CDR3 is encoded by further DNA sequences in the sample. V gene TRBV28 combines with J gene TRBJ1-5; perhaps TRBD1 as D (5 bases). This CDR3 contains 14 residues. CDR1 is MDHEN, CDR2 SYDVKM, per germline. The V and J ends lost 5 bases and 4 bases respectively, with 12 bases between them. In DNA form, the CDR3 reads TGTGCCAGCAGTAGGGACGGGACTAATCAGCCCCAGCATTTT. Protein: CASSRDGTNQPQHF.

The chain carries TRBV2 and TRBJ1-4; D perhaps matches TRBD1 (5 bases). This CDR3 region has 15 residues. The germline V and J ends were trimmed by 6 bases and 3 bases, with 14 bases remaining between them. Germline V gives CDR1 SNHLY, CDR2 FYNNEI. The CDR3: CASRGGEYANEKLFF. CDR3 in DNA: TGTGCCAGCAGGGGGGGGGAGTATGCTAATGAAAAACTGTTTTTT.

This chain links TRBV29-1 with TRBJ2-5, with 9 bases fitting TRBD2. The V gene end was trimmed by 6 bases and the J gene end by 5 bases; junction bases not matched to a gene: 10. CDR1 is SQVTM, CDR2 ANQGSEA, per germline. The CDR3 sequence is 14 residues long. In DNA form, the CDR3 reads TGCAGCGTCGTTAAAGCGGGAGGAGGCGAGACCCAGTACTTC. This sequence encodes CSVVKAGGGETQYF.

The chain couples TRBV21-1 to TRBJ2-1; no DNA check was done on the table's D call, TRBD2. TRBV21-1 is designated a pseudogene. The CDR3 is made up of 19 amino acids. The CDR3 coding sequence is TGTGCCAGCAGCAAAGAGACTAGCGGGAGGACTAGCTCCTACAATGAGCAGTTCTTC. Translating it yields CASSKETSGRTSSYNEQFF.